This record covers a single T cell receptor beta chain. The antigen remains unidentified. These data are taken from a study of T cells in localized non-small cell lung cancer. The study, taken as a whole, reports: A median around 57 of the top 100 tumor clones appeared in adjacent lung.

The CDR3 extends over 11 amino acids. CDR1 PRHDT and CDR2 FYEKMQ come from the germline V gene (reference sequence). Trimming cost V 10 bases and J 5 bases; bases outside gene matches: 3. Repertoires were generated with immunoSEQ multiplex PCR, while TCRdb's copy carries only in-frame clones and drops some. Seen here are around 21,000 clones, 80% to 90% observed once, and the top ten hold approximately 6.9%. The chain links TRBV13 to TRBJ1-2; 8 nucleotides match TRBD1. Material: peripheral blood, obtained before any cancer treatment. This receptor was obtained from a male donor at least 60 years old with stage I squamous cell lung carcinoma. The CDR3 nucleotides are TGTGCCACGTGGACAGGGTATGGCTACACCTTC. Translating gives CATWTGYGYTF.